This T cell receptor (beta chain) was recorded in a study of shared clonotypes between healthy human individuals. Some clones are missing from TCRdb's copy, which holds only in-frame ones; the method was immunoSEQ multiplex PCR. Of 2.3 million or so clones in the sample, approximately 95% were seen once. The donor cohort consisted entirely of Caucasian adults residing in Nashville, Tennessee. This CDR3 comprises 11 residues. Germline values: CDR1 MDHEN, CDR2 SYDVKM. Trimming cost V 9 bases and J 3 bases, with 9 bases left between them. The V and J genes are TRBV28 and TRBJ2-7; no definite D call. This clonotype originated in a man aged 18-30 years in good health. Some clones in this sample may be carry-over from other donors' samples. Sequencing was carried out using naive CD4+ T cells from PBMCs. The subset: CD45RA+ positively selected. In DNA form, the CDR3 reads TGTGCCAGTGCCGGGCTCTACGAGCAGTACTTC. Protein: CASAGLYEQYF.